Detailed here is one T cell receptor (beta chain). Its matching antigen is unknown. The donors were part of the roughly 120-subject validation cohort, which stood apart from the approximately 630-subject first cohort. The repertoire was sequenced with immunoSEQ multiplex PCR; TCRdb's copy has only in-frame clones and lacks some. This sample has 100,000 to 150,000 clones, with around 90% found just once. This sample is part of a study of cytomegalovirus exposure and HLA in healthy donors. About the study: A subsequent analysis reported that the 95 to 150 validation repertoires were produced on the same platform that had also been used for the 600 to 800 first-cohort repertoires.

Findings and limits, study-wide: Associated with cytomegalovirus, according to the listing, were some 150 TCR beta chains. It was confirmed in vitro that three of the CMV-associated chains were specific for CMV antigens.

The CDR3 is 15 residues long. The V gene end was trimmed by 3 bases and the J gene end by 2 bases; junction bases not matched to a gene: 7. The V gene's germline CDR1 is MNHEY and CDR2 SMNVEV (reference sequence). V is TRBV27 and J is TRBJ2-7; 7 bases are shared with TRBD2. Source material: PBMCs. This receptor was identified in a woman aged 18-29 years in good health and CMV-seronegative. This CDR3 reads CASSFVGLGTYEQYF. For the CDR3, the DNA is TGTGCCAGCAGTTTTGTCGGACTAGGGACCTACGAGCAGTACTTC.